This TCR beta chain is from a study of post-analysis software for immune sequencing data (dated by TCRdb to 2015 to 2017). Concerning the study at large: Disease courses on record covered relapsing-remitting, secondary progressive and progressive-relapsing multiple sclerosis, though some patients had no subtype annotation. The patient repertoires were compared against around 11 previously published healthy control repertoires obtained from donors aged roughly 6 to 25 years. A subset of samples was prepared in parallel using single-end sample barcoding, then pooled and co-amplified after Illumina adapter ligation.

This clonotype has a handful of counts. Its antigen is currently not known. Base qualities are missing; no much larger clone stands one base away. CDR1 and CDR2 (SGHRS, YFSETQ) derive from the germline V gene. The CDR3 covers 13 residues, taking in both the cysteine and the phenylalanine. The sequence is cut down to CDR3 DNA, 39 bases in frame from base 1. The junction shows trimming of 6 bases on V and 3 bases on J, plus 13 bases between the germline ends. What the work shows at the level of the full study, not this receptor alone: Direct clustering with F measure showed strong co-clustering of samples prepared in the same batch, prompting a batch-effect correction. The control group was slightly older than the multiple sclerosis patient group. Multiple sclerosis patients had significantly lower normalized Chao1 diversity than controls, a result that suggests substantial peripheral T-cell clonal expansion. Patients showed significantly higher frequencies than controls for about 5 TRBV segments, among them TRBV5-6, TRBV5-1 and TRBV20-1.

To demonstrate the VDJtools post-analysis software, TCR beta repertoires were profiled from the peripheral blood of 13 young patients with multiple sclerosis. Multiple sclerosis patients were children and adolescents aged about 6 to 16 years. The protocol used for the library was PCR. Reads for this sample came from an Illumina HiSeq 2500. To reduce PCR and sequencing biases, unique molecular identifiers were incorporated into the TCR beta cDNA libraries. Per 1 to 10 million input T cells, roughly 500,000 cDNA molecules were obtained, such that each molecule approximated one T cell. Patient libraries were prepared and sequenced with the same protocol used for the earlier healthy control dataset. Samples belonging to the same batch were prepared together, multiplexed and sequenced on a shared HiSeq lane. Per the authors' processing: Raw barcoded reads were processed with MIGEC, discarding single-read molecular identifier groups before consensus assembly and CDR3 extraction. Clonotype tables were post-analysed with VDJtools, and diversity was normalized by down-sampling all datasets to the smallest sample size. Repertoire overlap clustering matched CDR3 amino acid but not nucleotide sequences to correct batch-related cross-sample contamination. TCRdb redid the processing of the public reads, applying fastp at Q25 and MiXCR, and retained in-frame beta chains. Rows matching on CDR3 protein sequence are summarized as one entry with the most common DNA and genes. TCRdb's processing, not the study's, gives the V and J calls here. For this sample the table gives under 200,000 distinct CDR3 sequences, of which approximately 30% were detected only once. The ten largest clones capture around 3.7% of the sample.

The receptor's source is a girl between 2 and 17 years old with multiple sclerosis. Recombination connected TRBV5-1 to TRBJ2-7, with the D gene not confidently named. The source material was blood. The DNA sequence is TGCGCCAGCACCTTCGGACCGTACTACGAGCAGTACTTC. It codes for CASTFGPYYEQYF.